Listed below are T cell receptor beta chains from one sample, sequenced in a study of blood T cells in healthy people across ages. TCRdb called the 5' RACE reads again in MiXCR, with one record for every CDR3 protein. The sample includes around 320,000 distinct CDR3 sequences, 25% to 30% seen only once; the top ten take 29%. Specimen: blood. These receptors all come from a woman between 65 and 79 years old in good health. Each CDR3 is given with its conserved first and last residue. The D gene is left open where the match is weak. Clone size appears in some rows only: once, few, many, or a class for an expanded clone.

>few|16|TRBJ1-1|TRBV12-3/TRBV12-4|TRBD1
CASRPTPGQGNTEAFF
TGTGCCAGCAGACCCACCCCGGGACAGGGCAACACTGAAGCTTTCTTT
>-|14|TRBJ1-6|TRBV7-9|-
CASSPLPQNSPLHF
TGTGCCAGCAGTCCCCTCCCCCAAAATTCACCCCTCCACTTT
>-|14|TRBJ2-4|TRBV12-3/TRBV12-4|-
CASLRSGPENIQYF
TGTGCCAGCCTCCGTAGCGGTCCCGAAAACATTCAGTACTTC
>-|17|TRBJ1-1|TRBV4-1|TRBD1
CASSQGTGVTGNTEAFF
TGCGCCAGCAGCCAAGGGACAGGGGTTACGGGGAACACTGAAGCTTTCTTT
>few|17|TRBJ2-7|TRBV13|TRBD2
CASSLSGTSGLRGEQYF
TGTGCCAGCAGCTTATCAGGGACTAGCGGCCTGCGTGGCGAGCAGTACTTC
>once|16|TRBJ1-2|TRBV28|TRBD1
CASSLPPTGLYWGYTF
TGTGCCAGCAGTCTGCCACCGACAGGGTTGTATTGGGGCTACACCTTC
>-|15|TRBJ2-2|TRBV6-2/TRBV6-3|TRBD2
CASSILADDTGELFF
TGTGCCAGCAGCATACTAGCGGACGACACCGGGGAGCTGTTTTTT
>once|14|TRBJ1-2|TRBV4-1|TRBD1
CASSLRDRDYGYTF
TGCGCCAGCAGCCTCCGGGACAGGGACTATGGCTACACCTTC
>-|15|TRBJ2-7|TRBV5-1|TRBD1
CASSFGDRDSYEQYF
TGCGCCAGCAGTTTCGGGGACAGGGATTCCTACGAGCAGTACTTC
>few|13|TRBJ2-3|TRBV12-3/TRBV12-4|TRBD1
CASSPIQGDTQYF
TGTGCCAGCAGTCCGATCCAGGGGGATACGCAGTACTTT
>few|14|TRBJ2-7|TRBV3-1|TRBD1
CASSQVQGAYEQYF
TGTGCCAGCAGCCAAGTCCAGGGGGCCTACGAGCAGTACTTC
>-|16|TRBJ2-6|TRBV27|-
CASSLIYRAGANVLTF
TGTGCCAGCAGTTTGATTTACAGGGCTGGGGCCAACGTCCTGACTTTC
>-|15|TRBJ2-2|TRBV7-3|TRBD2
CASSLAGGNTGELFF
TGTGCCAGCAGCTTGGCGGGAGGGAACACCGGGGAGCTGTTTTTT
>many|15|TRBJ2-7|TRBV27|TRBD1
CASSSPGQGLYEQYF
TGTGCCAGCAGTTCCCCGGGACAGGGCCTCTACGAGCAGTACTTC
>few|14|TRBJ2-3|TRBV27|-
CASSLYQSTDTQYF
TGTGCCAGCAGTTTATATCAGAGCACAGATACGCAGTATTTT
>-|15|TRBJ2-1|TRBV20-1|-
CSARDLGIAGAEQFF
TGCAGTGCTAGAGATCTAGGGATTGCGGGGGCGGAGCAGTTCTTC
>few|14|TRBJ2-5|TRBV28|-
CASSPGGGNWGQYF
TGTGCCAGCAGTCCTGGAGGGGGAAATTGGGGGCAGTACTTC
>-|15|TRBJ1-1|TRBV9|-
CASSVAGAQGTEAFF
TGTGCCAGCAGCGTAGCTGGGGCGCAGGGCACTGAAGCTTTCTTT
>-|15|TRBJ2-7|TRBV5-6|TRBD1
CASSLLGTGRYEQYF
TGTGCCAGCAGCTTACTCGGGACAGGTCGTTACGAGCAGTACTTC
>few|15|TRBJ2-1|TRBV7-9|-
CASSLNLGIGNEQFF
TGTGCCAGCAGCTTAAATCTGGGTATCGGCAATGAGCAGTTCTTC
>few|14|TRBJ2-5|TRBV6-6|-
CASTTRERQETQYF
TGTGCCAGCACCACCAGGGAGCGGCAAGAGACCCAGTACTTC
>-|12|TRBJ1-4|TRBV3-1|-
CASSPEGEKLFF
TGTGCCAGCAGCCCGGAGGGGGAAAAACTGTTTTTT
>few|14|TRBJ2-7|TRBV14|-
CASSRGPNVYEQYF
TGTGCCAGCAGCCGAGGGCCTAATGTCTACGAGCAGTACTTC
>-|15|TRBJ2-3|TRBV28|TRBD2
CASSFAGASQDTQYF
TGTGCCAGCAGTTTCGCGGGAGCCTCACAAGATACGCAGTATTTT
>-|15|TRBJ2-3|TRBV7-3|-
CASSRSASSTDTQYF
TGTGCCAGCAGCCGTTCGGCGTCTAGCACAGATACGCAGTATTTT
>few|14|TRBJ1-2|TRBV6-2/TRBV6-3|TRBD1
CASRSGTANYGYTF
TGTGCCAGCAGATCCGGGACAGCCAACTATGGCTACACCTTC
>-|15|TRBJ2-7|TRBV20-1|-
CSARDRYRVTHEQYF
TGCAGTGCTAGAGATCGTTACAGGGTGACCCACGAGCAGTACTTC
>-|14|TRBJ2-7|TRBV6-6|-
CASAGPALSYEQYF
TGTGCCAGCGCGGGCCCTGCCCTTTCCTACGAGCAGTACTTC
>few|13|TRBJ2-7|TRBV12-3/TRBV12-4|-
CASSFGDSYEQYF
TGTGCCAGCAGTTTCGGTGATTCCTACGAGCAGTACTTC
>-|15|TRBJ2-7|TRBV11-2|-
CASSLVVASSYEQYF
TGTGCCAGCAGCTTAGTAGTAGCGAGCTCCTACGAGCAGTACTTC
>many|15|TRBJ1-1|TRBV4-3|TRBD1
CASSQDRTGEGEAFF
TGCGCCAGCAGCCAAGATAGGACAGGGGAAGGTGAAGCTTTCTTT
>many|15|TRBJ2-1|TRBV7-7|-
CASSLGAGLYNEQFF
TGTGCTAGCAGCTTAGGGGCGGGCCTGTACAATGAGCAGTTCTTC
>few|11|TRBJ2-5|TRBV20-1|-
CSAWSGETQYF
TGCAGTGCTTGGAGCGGGGAGACCCAGTACTTC
>few|15|TRBJ2-7|TRBV7-2|-
CASSLGRAPSYEQYF
TGTGCCAGCAGCTTAGGGAGGGCCCCCTCTTACGAGCAGTACTTC
>few|13|TRBJ1-4|TRBV20-1|TRBD1
CSAEDRVGEKLFF
TGCAGTGCCGAGGACAGGGTGGGTGAAAAACTGTTTTTT
>few|15|TRBJ1-6|TRBV7-8|-
CASSLVFRDGSPLHF
TGTGCCAGCAGCTTAGTTTTCAGGGATGGTTCACCCCTCCACTTT
>-|15|TRBJ2-5|TRBV9|TRBD2
CASSPMTSGRETQYF
TGTGCCAGCAGCCCCATGACTAGCGGGAGGGAGACCCAGTACTTC
>many|11|TRBJ1-1|TRBV7-9|-
CASSLAVGAAF
TGTGCCAGCAGCTTAGCGGTCGGTGCCGCCTTT
>few|14|TRBJ2-5|TRBV6-2/TRBV6-3|-
CASSYSLRGETQYF
TGTGCCAGCAGTTACTCCCTCAGGGGTGAGACCCAGTACTTC
>-|15|TRBJ2-5|TRBV12-3/TRBV12-4|TRBD2
CASSARSGSGETQYF
TGTGCCAGCAGTGCGCGTAGCGGGAGTGGGGAGACCCAGTACTTC
>-|14|TRBJ2-5|TRBV15|-
CATSRGDGQETQYF
TGTGCCACCAGCAGAGGAGACGGACAAGAGACCCAGTACTTC
>-|13|TRBJ1-1|TRBV7-9|-
CASSLDQLYAAFF
TGTGCCAGCAGCTTAGACCAATTATACGCAGCTTTCTTT
>few|13|TRBJ2-5|TRBV29-1|-
CSALDSSQETQYF
TGCAGCGCCCTCGACAGCTCCCAAGAGACCCAGTACTTC
>many|18|TRBJ2-6|TRBV7-3|-
CASSPYHLGSSGANVLTF
TGTGCCAGCAGCCCCTACCACCTCGGCAGCTCTGGGGCCAACGTCCTGACTTTC
>-|15|TRBJ1-5|TRBV12-3/TRBV12-4|-
CASSFQAGSNQPQHF
TGTGCCAGCAGTTTCCAGGCTGGTAGCAATCAGCCCCAGCATTTT
>-|16|TRBJ2-1|TRBV10-3|TRBD2
CAISTNPSGSSNEQFF
TGTGCCATCAGTACCAACCCTAGCGGGAGCTCGAATGAGCAGTTCTTC
>-|17|TRBJ2-5|TRBV7-2|TRBD2
CASSPRTTSGRKETQYF
TGTGCCAGCAGCCCCCGGACGACTAGCGGGAGAAAAGAGACCCAGTACTTC
>-|15|TRBJ1-6|TRBV28|-
CASSPMRGGSSPLHF
TGTGCCAGCAGCCCAATGAGGGGGGGGAGCTCACCCCTCCACTTT
>-|15|TRBJ2-1|TRBV6-6|-
CASRTSATAYNEQFF
TGTGCCAGCAGGACAAGCGCGACAGCCTACAATGAGCAGTTCTTC
>many|11|TRBJ1-1|TRBV29-1|-
CSVESHTEAFF
TGCAGCGTTGAGTCCCACACTGAAGCTTTCTTT
>-|15|TRBJ2-5|TRBV4-1|TRBD1
CASSQLTQGAREQYF
TGCGCCAGCAGCCAGTTGACACAGGGGGCGAGAGAGCAGTACTTC